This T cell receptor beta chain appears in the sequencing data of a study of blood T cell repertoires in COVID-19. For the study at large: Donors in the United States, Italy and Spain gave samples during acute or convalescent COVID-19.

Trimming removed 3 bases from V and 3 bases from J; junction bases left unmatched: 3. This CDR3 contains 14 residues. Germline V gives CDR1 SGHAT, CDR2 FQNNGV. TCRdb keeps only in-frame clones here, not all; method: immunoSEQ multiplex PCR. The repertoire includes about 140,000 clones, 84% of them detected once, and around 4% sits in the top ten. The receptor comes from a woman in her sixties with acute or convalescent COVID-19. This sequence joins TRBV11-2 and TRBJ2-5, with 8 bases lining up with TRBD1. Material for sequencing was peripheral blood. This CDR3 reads CASSLGQAKETQYF. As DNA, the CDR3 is TGTGCCAGCAGCTTGGGACAGGCGAAAGAGACCCAGTACTTC.